The source of this T cell receptor beta chain is a study of tumor T cells in aggressive B-cell lymphoma. Germline values: CDR1 SGHTA, CDR2 FQGNSA. The J segment lost 4 bases and the V segment lost 1 base, leaving 11 bases of the junction unmatched. The CDR3 runs to 17 residues. Repertoires were generated with immunoSEQ multiplex PCR, while TCRdb's copy carries only in-frame clones and drops some. Of around 1,800 clones listed, roughly 90% were seen once; the top ten hold more than 6.5%. This clonotype was sampled from an adult with diffuse large B cell lymphoma. This chain links TRBV7-2 with TRBJ2-5; 8 bases match TRBD2. Sequencing was done on a sample of tumor tissue. CDR3 bases: TGTGCCAGCAGCTTAGGGCAAAGCGGGGGATGGGGAGAGACCCAGTACTTC. Amino acids: CASSLGQSGGWGETQYF.